This T cell receptor (beta chain) is drawn from a study of identical twins. TCRdb reanalysed the 5' RACE reads using MiXCR and keeps one entry per CDR3 protein. Among 600,000 to 700,000 distinct CDR3 sequences, about 20% were seen once, and the ten largest hold roughly 4%. This clonotype has just a few counts. Per germline, CDR1 MNHNS and CDR2 SASEGT. V was pared by 5 bases and J by 4 bases, with 15 bases between. The CDR3 consists of 15 residues. These data were likewise used in another study, on T cells expressing NK-cell markers. That source adds: It was from sorted CD3+CD56+NKG2C+, CD3+CD56+NKG2C- and CD3+CD56-NKG2C+ T cells that TCR beta repertoires came. Dominant NKG2C+ clonotypes made up about 1.0-7.0% of CD8+ T cells in 5 or 6 donors. The same clonotypes also predominated in the CD3+CD56-NKG2C+ fraction of a handful of donors.

The sequence was obtained from a woman between 18 and 29 years old in good health. The genes are TRBV6-1 and TRBJ1-5; D possibly corresponds to TRBD1 (5 bases). The sequenced sample was PBMCs. CDR3 residues: CASSPGTRHNQPQHF. The CDR3 DNA follows: TGTGCCAGCAGTCCCGGGACCCGTCATAATCAGCCCCAGCATTTT.